The 17 T cell receptor beta chains presented below share a single source sample, sequenced in a study of Graves' ophthalmopathy and Graves' hyperthyroidism. Amplified TCR beta CDR3 regions were obtained using RNA transcripts as template. RT-PCR in the first round used HTBI primers; a second-round multiplex PCR followed. TCRdb redid the calling of the multiplex PCR reads with MiXCR, one entry per CDR3 protein. The data hold approximately 480,000 distinct CDR3 sequences, with approximately 14% observed a single time. The specimen was blood. These receptors all stem from a woman aged 30 to 39 with Graves' ophthalmopathy.

This clonotype turned up a few times. The rearrangement links TRBV12-3 or TRBV12-4 to TRBJ2-5; D is unclear. V lost 5 bases to trimming and J lost 2 bases, with 9 bases between them. The CDR3 consists of 13 residues. The DNA for the CDR3 is TGTGCCAGCAGTGTACCGCCTCAAGAGACCCAGTACTTC. Its translation: CASSVPPQETQYF.

This clonotype was counted many times. The rearrangement joins TRBV6-1 to TRBJ1-2; 8 bases are shared with TRBD1. Germline V gene data show CDR1 as MNHNS and CDR2 as SASEGT. There are 15 residues in the CDR3. Losses at the gene ends were 0 bases for V and 2 bases for J; bases not matched to a gene: 2. The CDR3 DNA reads as TGTGCCAGCAGTGAAGCCGGGACAGGAAACTATGGCTACACCTTC. Translated, it gives CASSEAGTGNYGYTF.

On this clonotype itself: A much larger clone differs from this one at a single base, so this may be a read error. Since no conserved phenylalanine or tryptophan closes the CDR3, a read error is the likely cause. The chain joins TRBV12-3 or TRBV12-4 to TRBJ1-5, with 10 bases that match TRBD1. V shed 7 bases, J shed 2 bases, and the junction held 5 bases outside the gene matches. This CDR3 has 15 residues. The CDR3 spells CASTKGTGGNQPQHL. The CDR3 region has the DNA TGTGCCAGCACTAAGGGGACAGGGGGCAATCAGCCCCAGCATTTG.

This clonotype was observed at least ten times. The chain carries TRBV3-1 and TRBJ1-1; perhaps TRBD1 as D (5 bases). Trimming took off 1 base at V and 2 bases at J, with 8 bases between the two ends. The V gene's germline CDR1 is LGHDT and CDR2 YNNKEL (reference sequence). CDR3 length equals 14 residues. The CDR3 DNA follows: TGTGCCAGCAGCCAAGGACAGCGAAACACTGAAGCTTTCTTT. Its translation: CASSQGQRNTEAFF.

The J gene is TRBJ1-2, the V gene TRBV4-1; D call uncertain. The CDR3 has 15 residues. Trimming shortened V by 0 bases and J by 3 bases, and 11 bases separated the two germline ends. Looked up from germline, CDR1 is MGHRA and CDR2 is YSYEKL. CDR3 region: CASSQDSGEYYGYTF. The CDR3 DNA follows: TGCGCCAGCAGCCAAGATAGTGGGGAATACTATGGCTACACCTTC.

The chain has TRBV27 and TRBJ2-5; tentative D call: TRBD1 (5 bases). The germline V and J ends were trimmed by 3 bases and 5 bases, with 16 bases remaining between them. The CDR3 is 15 residues long. The germline gives CDR1 MNHEY, CDR2 SMNVEV (reference sequence). The CDR3 DNA reads TGTGCCAGCAGTTTTCGGGCTCTCAGGGCTGAGACCCAGTACTTC. Protein: CASSFRALRAETQYF.

V usage is TRBV13 and J usage is TRBJ2-7; TRBD1 matches 7 bases. The germline V gene has CDR1 PRHDT and CDR2 FYEKMQ (reference sequence). V shed 5 bases, J shed 6 bases, and the junction held 4 bases outside the gene matches. CDR3 length: 12 residues. This chain's CDR3 is CASSVDRREQYF. CDR3 in DNA: TGTGCCAGCAGCGTGGACAGGCGCGAGCAGTACTTC.

The genes are TRBV5-4 and TRBJ2-7; D unclear. CDR1 SGHNT and CDR2 YYREEE come from the germline V gene (reference sequence). CDR3 size: 13 residues. The germline V and J ends were trimmed by 0 bases and 7 bases, with 11 bases remaining between them. The CDR3 protein is CASSLAGPGEQYF. CDR3 bases: TGTGCCAGCAGCTTGGCCGGTCCCGGGGAGCAGTACTTC.

This chain joins TRBV20-1 and TRBJ2-4, with 9 bases that match TRBD1. The junction had 9 bases not matched to a gene; V was cut back by 4 bases and J by 8 bases. The CDR3 is 14 amino acids. In germline, CDR1 is DFQATT, CDR2 SNEGSKA (reference sequence). CDR3 residues: CSAKDRDRVDIQYF. DNA for the CDR3: TGCAGTGCTAAGGACCGGGACAGGGTTGACATTCAGTACTTC.

This clonotype was detected ten times or more. The J gene is TRBJ1-5, the V gene TRBV30; 7 nucleotides match TRBD1. V gave up 8 bases and J gave up 5 bases; unmatched junction bases: 9. The length of the CDR3 is 13 residues. Germline V CDR1 and CDR2: GTSNPN, SVGIG (reference sequence). The CDR3 DNA is TGTGCCGCCGCTCAGGGGGTCGATCAGCCCCAGCATTTT. Residues: CAAAQGVDQPQHF.

The chain links TRBV9 to TRBJ1-2, with TRBD1 matching over 8 bases. V shed 1 base, J shed 8 bases, and the junction held 10 bases outside the gene matches. CDR3 length: 15 residues. Germline CDR1 and CDR2: SGDLS and YYNGEE. CDR3 sequence: CASSVSFPTGAGYTF. CDR3 bases: TGTGCCAGCAGCGTAAGTTTCCCGACAGGGGCCGGCTACACCTTC.

This clonotype was recorded many times. The chain has TRBV28 and TRBJ1-1; 9 positions agree with TRBD1. This CDR3 has 14 amino acids. Germline CDR1 is MDHEN and CDR2 is SYDVKM. J lost 4 bases, V lost 2 bases, and 2 bases had no gene match. This CDR3 reads CASSLNRGPTEAFF. As DNA, the CDR3 is TGTGCCAGCAGTTTAAACAGGGGGCCCACTGAAGCTTTCTTT.

This clonotype came up many times. The chain joins TRBV20-1 to TRBJ2-7, with a tentative D call TRBD1 (6 bases). Trimming stripped 2 bases from V and 5 bases from J, with 13 bases between. Germline V gene lookup returns CDR1 DFQATT and CDR2 SNEGSKA (reference sequence). This CDR3 is built from 13 residues. The chain's CDR3 is CSARPEEGDEQYF. Here the CDR3 DNA reads TGCAGTGCTAGACCGGAAGAGGGGGACGAGCAGTACTTC.

The V and J genes are TRBV11-2 and TRBJ1-1; possible D gene TRBD1, 5 bases. Trimming removed 5 bases at V and 1 base at J, with 14 bases between. CDR3 length: 15 amino acids. CDR1 and CDR2 (germline): SGHAT, FQNNGV. CDR3 in DNA: TGTGCCAGCAGCCCCGTCGGGGGAAAGAACACTGAAGCTTTCTTT. Protein product: CASSPVGGKNTEAFF.

This clonotype has ten or more counts. This rearrangement joins TRBV28 to TRBJ1-5; D gene unclear. This CDR3 contains 12 residues. V lost 3 bases and J 9 bases, leaving 9 bases between the germline ends. Germline V gene data show CDR1 as MDHEN and CDR2 as SYDVKM. Here the CDR3 reads CASSLRVRPQHF. The CDR3 DNA reads TGTGCCAGCAGTTTGAGGGTCCGGCCCCAGCATTTT.

This clonotype was detected many times. This chain joins TRBV12-3 or TRBV12-4 and TRBJ1-1; possibly TRBD1 for D (5 bases). The V end lost 8 bases, the J end lost 7 bases, and 20 bases lay between the germline ends. The CDR3 is 14 residues long. The CDR3: CASSSTGGIGEAFF. The CDR3 coding sequence is TGTGCCAGCTCCTCTACCGGGGGGATTGGTGAAGCTTTCTTT.

This clonotype was detected ten times or more. V usage is TRBV6-2 or TRBV6-3 and J usage is TRBJ2-6, with a possible D match to TRBD2 (5 bases). Germline CDR1 is MNHEY and CDR2 is SVGEGT. Between the trimmed V and J ends, which lost 8 bases and 0 bases, there was a span of 26 bases. The CDR3 is made up of 20 amino acids. CDR3 sequence reads: CASLQAADNALSSGANVLTF. The CDR3 nucleotides are TGTGCCAGCCTCCAAGCGGCAGACAACGCACTATCCTCTGGGGCCAACGTCCTGACTTTC.